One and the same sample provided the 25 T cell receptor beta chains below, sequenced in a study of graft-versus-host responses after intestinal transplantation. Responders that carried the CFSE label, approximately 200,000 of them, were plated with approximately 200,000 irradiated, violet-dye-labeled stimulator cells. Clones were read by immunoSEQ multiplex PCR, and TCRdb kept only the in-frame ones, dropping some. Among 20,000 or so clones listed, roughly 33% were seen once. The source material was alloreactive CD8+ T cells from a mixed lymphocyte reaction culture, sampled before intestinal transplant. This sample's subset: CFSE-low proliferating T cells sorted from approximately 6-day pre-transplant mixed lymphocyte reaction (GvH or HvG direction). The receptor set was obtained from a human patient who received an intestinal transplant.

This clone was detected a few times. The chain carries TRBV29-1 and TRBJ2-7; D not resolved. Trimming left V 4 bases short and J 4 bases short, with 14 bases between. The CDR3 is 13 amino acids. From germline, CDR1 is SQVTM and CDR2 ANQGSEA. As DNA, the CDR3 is TGCAGCGTTGCGCTAGTATGGAGTTACGAGCAGTACTTC. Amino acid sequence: CSVALVWSYEQYF.

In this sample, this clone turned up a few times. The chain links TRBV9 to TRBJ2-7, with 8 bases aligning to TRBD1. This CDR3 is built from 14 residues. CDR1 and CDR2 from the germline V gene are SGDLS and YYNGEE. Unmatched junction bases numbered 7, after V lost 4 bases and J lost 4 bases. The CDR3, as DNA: TGTGCCAGCAGCCCCGGGACAGGTGCTTACGAGCAGTACTTC. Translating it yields CASSPGTGAYEQYF. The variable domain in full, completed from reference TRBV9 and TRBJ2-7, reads DSGVTQTPKHLITATGQRVTLRCSPRSGDLSVYWYQQSLDQGLQFLIQYYNGEERAKGNILERFSAQQFPDLHSELNLSSLELGDSALYFCASSPGTGAYEQYFGPGTRLTVT.

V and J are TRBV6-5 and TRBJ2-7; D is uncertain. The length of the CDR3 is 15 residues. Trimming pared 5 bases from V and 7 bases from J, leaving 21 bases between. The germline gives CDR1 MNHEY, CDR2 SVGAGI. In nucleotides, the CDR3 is TGTGCCAGCAGTCGAGACTCCCCTGGGCTGGGGGAGCAGTACTTC. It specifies CASSRDSPGLGEQYF.

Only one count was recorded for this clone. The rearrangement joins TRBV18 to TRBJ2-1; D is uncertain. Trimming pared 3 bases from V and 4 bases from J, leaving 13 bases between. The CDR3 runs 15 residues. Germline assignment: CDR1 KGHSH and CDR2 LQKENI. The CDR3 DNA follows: TGTGCCAGCTCACCTAGACGTCCAGAGTACAATGAGCAGTTCTTC. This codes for CASSPRRPEYNEQFF.

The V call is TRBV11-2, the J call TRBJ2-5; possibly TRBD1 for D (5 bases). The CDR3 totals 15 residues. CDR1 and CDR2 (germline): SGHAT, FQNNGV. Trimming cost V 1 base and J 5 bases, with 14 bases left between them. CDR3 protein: CASSLGSGIPETQYF. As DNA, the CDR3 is TGTGCCAGCAGCTTAGGGTCAGGGATCCCGGAGACCCAGTACTTC.

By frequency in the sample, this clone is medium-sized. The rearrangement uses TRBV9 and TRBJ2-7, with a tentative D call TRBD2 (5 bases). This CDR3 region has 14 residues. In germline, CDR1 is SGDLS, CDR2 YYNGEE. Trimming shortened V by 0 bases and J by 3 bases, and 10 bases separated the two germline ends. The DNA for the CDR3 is TGTGCCAGCAGCGTAGGGGCAGAGGGCTACGAGCAGTACTTC. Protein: CASSVGAEGYEQYF.

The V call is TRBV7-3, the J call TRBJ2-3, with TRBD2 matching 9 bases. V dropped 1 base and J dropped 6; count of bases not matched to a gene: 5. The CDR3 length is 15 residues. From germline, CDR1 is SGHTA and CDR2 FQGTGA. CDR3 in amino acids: CASSLIAGVVDTQYF. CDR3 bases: TGTGCCAGCAGCTTAATAGCGGGAGTTGTCGATACGCAGTATTTT.

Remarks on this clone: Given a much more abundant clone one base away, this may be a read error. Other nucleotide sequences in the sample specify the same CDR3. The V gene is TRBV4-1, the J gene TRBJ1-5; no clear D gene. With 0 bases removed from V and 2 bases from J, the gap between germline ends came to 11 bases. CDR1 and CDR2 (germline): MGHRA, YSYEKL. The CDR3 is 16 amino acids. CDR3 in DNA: TGCGCCAGCAGCCAAGAAAGGGTCGGGGGCAATCAGCCCCAGCATTTT. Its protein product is CASSQERVGGNQPQHF.

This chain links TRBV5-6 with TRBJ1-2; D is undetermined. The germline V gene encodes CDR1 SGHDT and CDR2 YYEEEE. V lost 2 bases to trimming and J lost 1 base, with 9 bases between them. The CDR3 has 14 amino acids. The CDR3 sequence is CASSLGGSNYGYTF. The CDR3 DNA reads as TGTGCCAGCAGCTTAGGCGGGAGTAACTATGGCTACACCTTC.

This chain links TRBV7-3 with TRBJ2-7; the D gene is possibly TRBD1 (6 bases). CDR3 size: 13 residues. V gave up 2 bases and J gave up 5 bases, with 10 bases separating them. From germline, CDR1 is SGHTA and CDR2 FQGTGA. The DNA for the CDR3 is TGTGCCAGCAGCTTACTGACAGGCCACGAGCAGTACTTC. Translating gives CASSLLTGHEQYF.

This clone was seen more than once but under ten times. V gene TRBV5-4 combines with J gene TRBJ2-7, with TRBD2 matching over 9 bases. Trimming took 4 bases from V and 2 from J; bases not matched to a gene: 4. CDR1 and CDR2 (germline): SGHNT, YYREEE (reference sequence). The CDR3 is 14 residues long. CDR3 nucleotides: TGTGCCAGCAGCAACCTAGCGGGGCCCTACGAGCAGTACTTC. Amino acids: CASSNLAGPYEQYF.

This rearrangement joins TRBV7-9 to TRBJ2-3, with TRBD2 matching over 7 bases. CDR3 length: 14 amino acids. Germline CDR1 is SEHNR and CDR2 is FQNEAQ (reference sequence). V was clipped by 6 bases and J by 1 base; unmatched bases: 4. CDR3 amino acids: CASSLSGGTDTQYF. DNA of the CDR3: TGTGCCAGCAGTCTGAGCGGGGGCACAGATACGCAGTATTTT.

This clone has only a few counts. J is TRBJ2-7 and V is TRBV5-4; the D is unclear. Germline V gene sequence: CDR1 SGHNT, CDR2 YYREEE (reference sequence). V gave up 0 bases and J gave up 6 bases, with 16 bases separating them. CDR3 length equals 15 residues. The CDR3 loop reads CASSLACSARIEQYF. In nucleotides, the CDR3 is TGTGCCAGCAGCTTGGCATGCAGCGCTCGTATCGAGCAGTACTTC.

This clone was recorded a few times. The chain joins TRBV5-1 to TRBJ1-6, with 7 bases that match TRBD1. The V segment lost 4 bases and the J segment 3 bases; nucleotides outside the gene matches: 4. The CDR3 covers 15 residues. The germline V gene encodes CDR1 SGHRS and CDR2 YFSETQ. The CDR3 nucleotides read TGCGCCAGCAGCCTCGGGACAGACTATAATTCACCCCTCCACTTT. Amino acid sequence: CASSLGTDYNSPLHF.

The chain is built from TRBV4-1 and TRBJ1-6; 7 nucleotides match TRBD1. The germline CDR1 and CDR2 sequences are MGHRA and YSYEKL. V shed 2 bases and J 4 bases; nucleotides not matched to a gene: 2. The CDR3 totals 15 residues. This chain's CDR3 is CASSQPTGYNSPLHF. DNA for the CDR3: TGCGCCAGCAGCCAACCGACAGGGTATAATTCACCCCTCCACTTT.

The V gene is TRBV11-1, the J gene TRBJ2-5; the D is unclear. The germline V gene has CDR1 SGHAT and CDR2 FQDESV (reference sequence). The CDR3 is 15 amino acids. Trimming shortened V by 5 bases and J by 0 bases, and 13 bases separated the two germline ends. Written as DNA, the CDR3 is TGTGCCAGCAGCAACCCCCGGGCGTACCAAGAGACCCAGTACTTC. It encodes CASSNPRAYQETQYF.

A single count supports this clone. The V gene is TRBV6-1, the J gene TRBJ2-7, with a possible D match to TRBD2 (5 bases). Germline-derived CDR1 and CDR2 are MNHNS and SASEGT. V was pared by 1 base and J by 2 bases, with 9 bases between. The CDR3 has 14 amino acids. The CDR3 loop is CASSEDGLPYEQYF. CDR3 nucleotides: TGTGCCAGCAGTGAAGACGGACTTCCCTACGAGCAGTACTTC.

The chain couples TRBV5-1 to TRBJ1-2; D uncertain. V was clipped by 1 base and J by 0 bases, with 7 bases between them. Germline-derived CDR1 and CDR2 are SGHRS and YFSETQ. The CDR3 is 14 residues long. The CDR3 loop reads CASSLTVPNYGYTF. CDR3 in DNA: TGCGCCAGCAGCTTGACAGTTCCTAACTATGGCTACACCTTC.

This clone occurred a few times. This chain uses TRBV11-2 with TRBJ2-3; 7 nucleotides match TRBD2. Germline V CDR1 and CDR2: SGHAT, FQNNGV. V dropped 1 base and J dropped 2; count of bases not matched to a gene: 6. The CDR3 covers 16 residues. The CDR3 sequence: CASSLGLAAPTDTQYF. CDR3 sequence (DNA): TGTGCCAGCAGCTTAGGGCTAGCGGCACCCACAGATACGCAGTATTTT.

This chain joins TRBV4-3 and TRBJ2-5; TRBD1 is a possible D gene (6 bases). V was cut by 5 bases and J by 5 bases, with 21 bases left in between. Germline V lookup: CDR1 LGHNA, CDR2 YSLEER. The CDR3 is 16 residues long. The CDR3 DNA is TGCGCCAGCAGCGCGCTAGTGGGGGCTCGCGGGGAGACCCAGTACTTC. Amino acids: CASSALVGARGETQYF.

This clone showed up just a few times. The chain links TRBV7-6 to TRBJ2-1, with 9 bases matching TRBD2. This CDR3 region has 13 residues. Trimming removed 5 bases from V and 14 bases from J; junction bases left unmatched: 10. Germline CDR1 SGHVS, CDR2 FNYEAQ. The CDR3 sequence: CASSRIAGAQEFF. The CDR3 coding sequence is TGTGCCAGCAGCCGAATAGCGGGGGCCCAGGAGTTCTTC.

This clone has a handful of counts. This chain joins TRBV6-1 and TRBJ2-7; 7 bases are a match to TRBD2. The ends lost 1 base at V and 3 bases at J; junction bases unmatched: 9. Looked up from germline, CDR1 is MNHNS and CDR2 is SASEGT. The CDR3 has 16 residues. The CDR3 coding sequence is TGTGCCAGCAGTGAAGGATTGGCGGGAGACCACTACGAGCAGTACTTC. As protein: CASSEGLAGDHYEQYF.

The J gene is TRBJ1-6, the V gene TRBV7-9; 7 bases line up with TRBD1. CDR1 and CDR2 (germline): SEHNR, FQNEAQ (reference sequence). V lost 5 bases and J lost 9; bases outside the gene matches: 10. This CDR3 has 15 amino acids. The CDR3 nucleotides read TGTGCCAGCAGCGCCCCCACAGGGGTGCGTTCACCCCTCCACTTT. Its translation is CASSAPTGVRSPLHF.

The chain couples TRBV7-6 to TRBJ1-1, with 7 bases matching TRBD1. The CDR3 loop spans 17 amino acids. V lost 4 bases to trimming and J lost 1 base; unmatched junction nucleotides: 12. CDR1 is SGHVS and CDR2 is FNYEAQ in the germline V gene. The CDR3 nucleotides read TGTGCCAGCAGCTCCTACGGTCATCACAGGGGGAACACTGAAGCTTTCTTT. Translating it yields CASSSYGHHRGNTEAFF.

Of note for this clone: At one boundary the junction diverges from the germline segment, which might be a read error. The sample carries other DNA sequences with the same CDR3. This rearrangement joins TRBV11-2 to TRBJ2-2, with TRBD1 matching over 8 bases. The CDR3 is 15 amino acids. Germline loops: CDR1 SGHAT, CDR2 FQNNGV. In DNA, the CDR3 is TGTGCCAGCGGATCGGACAGGGCGAACACCGGGGAGTTGTTTTTT. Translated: CASGSDRANTGELFF.